This T cell receptor beta chain was identified during a study of human T cells and chemical hapten exposure. Whole-study context: The use of 2% DPC on about 2 cm by about 2 cm of upper inner arm skin constituted sensitization.

A note on this clonotype: Antigen specificity is unknown.

V lost 0 bases to trimming and J lost 4 bases, with 4 bases between them. Germline assignment: CDR1 SQVTM and CDR2 ANQGSEA. The CDR3 sequence is 11 residues long. Per the study methods: Counts of TCRs in each sample centred on a median of about 96,000 and extended from around 25,000 to 690,000. Each CDR3 protein is one row after TCRdb ran MiXCR on the RACE reads. The V and J calls and clone size are TCRdb's, not the authors'. The data contain about 180,000 distinct CDR3 sequences, approximately 29% of them singletons. Time point of the sample: pre-sensitization, week 0. Treatment noted: therapeutic diphenylcyclopropenone sensitization with weekly scalp DPC. Every donor had alopecia and was 18 to 70 years old; all were suitable for DPC. General study points: TCRs above 1 in 1000 frequency stayed constant with DPC sensitization.

The TCR sequence derives from a woman aged 25 to 39 with alopecia areata. Some clones in this sample may be carry-over from other donors' samples. V is TRBV29-1 and J is TRBJ2-7, with unresolved D. The sequenced sample was whole blood, obtained in connection with sensitization to the hapten diphenylcyclopropenone (DPC). CDR3: CSVEDRYEQYF. As DNA, the CDR3 is TGCAGCGTTGAAGACAGGTACGAGCAGTACTTC.